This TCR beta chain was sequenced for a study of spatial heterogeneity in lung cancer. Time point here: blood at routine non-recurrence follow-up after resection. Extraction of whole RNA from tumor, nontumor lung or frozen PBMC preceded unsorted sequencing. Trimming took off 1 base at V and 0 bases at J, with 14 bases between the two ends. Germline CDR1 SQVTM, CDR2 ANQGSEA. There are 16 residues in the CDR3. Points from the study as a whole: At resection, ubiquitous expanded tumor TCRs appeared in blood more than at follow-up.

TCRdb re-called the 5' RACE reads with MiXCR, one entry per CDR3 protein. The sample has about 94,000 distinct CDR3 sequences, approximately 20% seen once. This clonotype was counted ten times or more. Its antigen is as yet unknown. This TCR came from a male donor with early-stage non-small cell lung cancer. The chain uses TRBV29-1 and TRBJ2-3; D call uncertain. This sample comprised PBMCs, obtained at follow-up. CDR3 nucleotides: TGCAGCGTTGAAGTCTTGACCGCCCGAAGCACAGATACGCAGTATTTT. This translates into CSVEVLTARSTDTQYF.